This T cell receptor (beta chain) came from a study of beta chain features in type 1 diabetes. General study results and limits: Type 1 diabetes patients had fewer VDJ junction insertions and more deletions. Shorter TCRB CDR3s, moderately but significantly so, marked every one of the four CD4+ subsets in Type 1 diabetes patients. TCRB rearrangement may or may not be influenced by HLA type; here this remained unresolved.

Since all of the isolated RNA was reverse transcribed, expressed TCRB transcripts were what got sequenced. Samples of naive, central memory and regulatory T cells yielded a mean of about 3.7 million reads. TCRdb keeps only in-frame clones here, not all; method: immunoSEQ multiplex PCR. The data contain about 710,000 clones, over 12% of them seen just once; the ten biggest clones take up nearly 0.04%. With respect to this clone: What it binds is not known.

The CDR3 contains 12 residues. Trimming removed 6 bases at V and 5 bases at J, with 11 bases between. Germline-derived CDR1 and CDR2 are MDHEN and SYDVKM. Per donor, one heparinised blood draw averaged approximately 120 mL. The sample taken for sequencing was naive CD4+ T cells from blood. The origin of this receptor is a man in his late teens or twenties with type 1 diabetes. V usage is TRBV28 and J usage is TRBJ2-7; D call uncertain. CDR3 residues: CASSPAFNEQYF. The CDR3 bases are TGTGCCAGCAGCCCCGCATTTAACGAGCAGTACTTC.